Below, 25 T cell receptor beta chains from the same sample are listed, as sequenced in a study of T cell responses to AZD1222 COVID-19 vaccine. Data came from immunoSEQ multiplex PCR; TCRdb stores just in-frame clones and leaves some out. The data contain 140,000 to 150,000 clones, around 90% of them singletons. This specimen was peripheral blood, taken on day 0 of AZD1222 vaccination. These receptors were taken from an adult in good health.

The chain links TRBV28 to TRBJ2-5; 16 nucleotides agree with TRBD2. CDR1 and CDR2 (germline): MDHEN, SYDVKM. This CDR3 spans 17 amino acids. J was trimmed by 7 bases and V by 5 bases; bases with no gene match: 10. The CDR3 coding sequence is TGTGCCAGCAGTCCGCCGGGACTAGCGGGAGGGCCAGGGACCCAGTACTTC. It is translated as CASSPPGLAGGPGTQYF.

The rearrangement links TRBV27 to TRBJ2-7; TRBD1 aligns across 9 bases. The germline V gene encodes CDR1 MNHEY and CDR2 SMNVEV (reference sequence). The CDR3 consists of 12 residues. V was pared by 11 bases and J by 2 bases, with 4 bases of the junction left unmatched. The CDR3 DNA sequence: TGTGCCTCTGGGACAGGGACCTACGAGCAGTACTTC. It yields the protein CASGTGTYEQYF.

In its sample, this clone was seen once. J is TRBJ2-1 and V is TRBV9; TRBD2 matches at 9 bases. There are 14 residues in the CDR3. Germline CDR1 is SGDLS and CDR2 is YYNGEE. The V and J ends lost 3 bases and 8 bases, in that order; junction bases with no gene match: 6. The CDR3: CASSAEAGGYEQFF. Here the CDR3 DNA reads TGTGCCAGCAGCGCCGAAGCGGGAGGCTATGAGCAGTTCTTC.

This clone was observed a few times. This chain links TRBV6-4 with TRBJ1-2; TRBD1 agrees at 8 bases. CDR3 size: 18 residues. The germline gives CDR1 MRHNA, CDR2 SNTAGT. V lost 0 bases to trimming and J lost 3 bases; unmatched junction nucleotides: 12. This CDR3 is CASSDSMGQVKFHYGYTF. The CDR3 coding sequence is TGTGCCAGCAGTGACTCGATGGGACAGGTTAAGTTTCACTATGGCTACACCTTC.

This sequence joins TRBV6-4 and TRBJ1-2; weak D call: TRBD1 (5 bases). The CDR3 loop spans 15 amino acids. Trimming stripped 2 bases from V and 2 bases from J, with 12 bases between. The germline V gene encodes CDR1 MRHNA and CDR2 SNTAGT. Written as DNA, the CDR3 is TGTGCCAGCAGTGACGGGGGGGATCAGAACTATGGCTACACCTTC. It translates to CASSDGGDQNYGYTF.

V usage is TRBV6-5 and J usage is TRBJ2-7; 8 bases map to TRBD1. The CDR3 covers 14 residues. With 2 bases clipped from V and 4 bases from J, the junction kept 4 bases outside the gene matches. Germline loops: CDR1 MNHEY, CDR2 SVGAGI. The CDR3, as DNA: TGTGCCAGCAGTTACGGGCAGGGGGCGTACGAGCAGTACTTC. Translation gives CASSYGQGAYEQYF.

In its sample, this clone was seen a few times. The chain uses TRBV27 and TRBJ2-7; D not resolved. The CDR3 sequence is 16 residues long. V gave up 1 base and J gave up 0 bases, with 13 bases separating them. The germline CDR1 and CDR2 sequences are MNHEY and SMNVEV (reference sequence). The CDR3 DNA is TGTGCCAGCAGTTTATTCTCCGGATTAAGCTCCTACGAGCAGTACTTC. This encodes CASSLFSGLSSYEQYF.

This clone was counted a few times. The chain employs TRBV13 and TRBJ1-5; TRBD1 might be the D (5 bases). There are 14 residues in the CDR3. Trimming stripped 0 bases from V and 4 bases from J, with 7 bases between. The V gene's germline CDR1 is PRHDT and CDR2 FYEKMQ (reference sequence). The CDR3: CASSLGQANQPQHF. CDR3 sequence (DNA): TGTGCCAGCAGCTTAGGACAGGCGAATCAGCCCCAGCATTTT.

V and J are TRBV27 and TRBJ1-4, with D perhaps TRBD1 (5 bases). V dropped 7 bases and J dropped 6 bases, with 12 bases sitting between them. CDR1 is MNHEY and CDR2 is SMNVEV in the germline V gene (reference sequence). The CDR3 extends over 13 amino acids. CDR3 amino acids: CASTKTGYEKLFF. DNA for the CDR3: TGTGCCAGCACCAAAACAGGTTATGAAAAACTGTTTTTT.

This clone was counted a few times. This chain links TRBV7-2 with TRBJ2-7; 9 bases match TRBD2. Germline V CDR1 and CDR2: SGHTA, FQGNSA. This CDR3 has 15 residues. Trimming cost V 1 base and J 4 bases; bases outside gene matches: 5. DNA of the CDR3: TGTGCCAGCAGCTTAGGGCTAGCGGGATATTACGAGCAGTACTTC. It yields the protein CASSLGLAGYYEQYF. Based on the CDR3 plus reference TRBV7-2 and TRBJ2-7, the full variable domain is GAGVSQSPSNKVTEKGKDVELRCDPISGHTALYWYRQSLGQGLEFLIYFQGNSAPDKSGLPSDRFSAERTGGSVSTLTIQRTQQEDSAVYLCASSLGLAGYYEQYFGPGTRLTVT.

The chain combines TRBV4-1 with TRBJ1-2, with TRBD1 matching 10 bases. The CDR3 sequence is 17 residues long. Germline assignment: CDR1 MGHRA and CDR2 YSYEKL. Trimming at V came to 4 bases and at J to 2 bases, leaving 10 bases not matched to a gene. The CDR3 coding sequence is TGCGCCAGCAGCCCCGGGACAGGGGCTAACACCAACTATGGCTACACCTTC. Translated, it gives CASSPGTGANTNYGYTF.

V is TRBV18 and J is TRBJ1-1, with D maybe TRBD1 (6 bases). Germline-derived CDR1 and CDR2 are KGHSH and LQKENI. The CDR3 length is 16 residues. V was shortened by 3 bases and J by 5 bases, with 19 bases between the two germline ends. CDR3 protein: CASSPIRGAPRTEAFF. The CDR3 nucleotides read TGTGCCAGCTCACCGATTAGGGGGGCCCCGAGGACTGAAGCTTTCTTT.

The rearrangement uses TRBV5-6 and TRBJ2-5; D gene ambiguous. Germline V gene lookup returns CDR1 SGHDT and CDR2 YYEEEE. The CDR3 contains 16 residues. The germline V and J ends were trimmed by 1 base and 1 base, with 14 bases remaining between them. In nucleotides, the CDR3 is TGTGCCAGCAGCTTGTTATCGTACTCGCTCCAAGAGACCCAGTACTTC. Translated: CASSLLSYSLQETQYF. The variable domain in full, completed from reference TRBV5-6 and TRBJ2-5, reads DAGVTQSPTHLIKTRGQQVTLRCSPKSGHDTVSWYQQALGQGPQFIFQYYEEEERQRGNFPDRFSGHQFPNYSSELNVNALLLGDSALYLCASSLLSYSLQETQYFGPGTRLLVL.

The chain uses TRBV2 and TRBJ2-7, with 7 positions matching TRBD2. V shed 3 bases and J 4 bases; nucleotides not matched to a gene: 24. The CDR3 runs 20 residues. From germline, CDR1 is SNHLY and CDR2 FYNNEI. This CDR3 reads CASSEYAGESRGHLPYEQYF. CDR3 DNA: TGTGCCAGCAGTGAGTATGCGGGAGAGTCCAGAGGACACCTTCCTTACGAGCAGTACTTC.

This rearrangement joins TRBV10-2 to TRBJ2-1, with D perhaps matching TRBD1 (6 bases). The CDR3 is made up of 14 amino acids. CDR1 is WSHSY and CDR2 is SAAADI in the germline V gene. V was cut by 9 bases and J by 1 base, with 13 bases left in between. The CDR3 region is CARSSGESYNEQFF. The DNA for the CDR3 is TGCGCCAGAAGTTCAGGGGAGTCCTACAATGAGCAGTTCTTC.

In its sample, this clone was seen once. The chain joins TRBV29-1 to TRBJ1-1; no reliable D call. From germline, CDR1 is SQVTM and CDR2 ANQGSEA. The CDR3 sequence is 12 residues long. With 1 base removed from V and 2 bases from J, the gap between germline ends came to 5 bases. The CDR3 sequence: CSVEGVNTEAFF. CDR3 DNA: TGCAGCGTTGAAGGCGTTAACACTGAAGCTTTCTTT. Based on the CDR3 plus reference TRBV29-1 and TRBJ1-1, the full variable domain is SAVISQKPSRDICQRGTSLTIQCQVDSQVTMMFWYRQQPGQSLTLIATANQGSEATYESGFVIDKFPISRPNLTFSTLTVSNMSPEDSSIYLCSVEGVNTEAFFGQGTRLTVV.

The chain couples TRBV27 to TRBJ2-7; 8 bases are a match to TRBD1. The V segment lost 1 base and the J segment 6 bases; nucleotides outside the gene matches: 5. CDR1 and CDR2 from the germline V gene are MNHEY and SMNVEV (reference sequence). This CDR3 has 14 amino acids. CDR3 protein: CASSLYQGAGEQYF. The CDR3 region has the DNA TGTGCCAGCAGTTTATATCAGGGGGCAGGCGAGCAGTACTTC.

The J gene is TRBJ2-3, the V gene TRBV6-4, with D perhaps TRBD2 (6 bases). V lost 3 bases, J lost 4 bases, and 17 bases lay in between. Germline CDR1 and CDR2: MRHNA and SNTAGT. The CDR3 is 16 amino acids. The CDR3 bases are TGTGCCAGCAGTGAGTCAGCCGGAGGGGCCGCAGATACGCAGTATTTT. Protein product: CASSESAGGAADTQYF.

J is TRBJ1-3 and V is TRBV18; no reliable D call. Germline CDR1 and CDR2: KGHSH and LQKENI. CDR3 length equals 15 residues. V lost 6 bases and J lost 1, with 13 bases in between. CDR3 region: CASSPTTQSGNTIYF. CDR3 nucleotides: TGTGCCAGCTCCCCGACGACCCAATCTGGAAACACCATATATTTT. Full variable domain (rest looked up from reference TRBV18 and TRBJ1-3): NAGVMQNPRHLVRRRGQEARLRCSPMKGHSHVYWYRQLPEEGLKFMVYLQKENIIDESGMPKERFSAEFPKEGPSILRIQQVVRGDSAAYFCASSPTTQSGNTIYFGEGSWLTVV.

The chain is built from TRBV16 and TRBJ1-2, with D possibly matching TRBD1 (6 bases). The CDR3 has 16 residues. V was cut by 2 bases and J by 1 base, with 14 bases left in between. Germline loops: CDR1 KGHSY, CDR2 FQNENV. The CDR3 region is CASSQIGAGDNYGYTF. The CDR3 region has the DNA TGTGCCAGCAGCCAAATTGGCGCAGGGGATAACTATGGCTACACCTTC.

This clone showed up just once. The chain employs TRBV2 and TRBJ2-3; perhaps TRBD2 as D (6 bases). In germline, CDR1 is SNHLY, CDR2 FYNNEI. Trimming pared 8 bases from V and 4 bases from J, leaving 19 bases between. The CDR3 contains 15 residues. CDR3 in DNA: TGTGCCAGCTTCGAGCGCGGGAAGGTCTCAGATACGCAGTATTTT. This encodes CASFERGKVSDTQYF.

DNA of the CDR3: TGTGCCAGTAGTGCCAACTTCTGGAGTAGAAACACTGAAGCTTTCTTT. This translates into CASSANFWSRNTEAFF. The chain uses TRBV19 and TRBJ1-1; no firm D call. V was pared by 5 bases and J by 2 bases, with 18 bases between. CDR3 length equals 16 residues. Germline loops: CDR1 LNHDA, CDR2 SQIVND (reference sequence).

This chain joins TRBV28 and TRBJ1-6, with D unresolved. Germline V gene lookup returns CDR1 MDHEN and CDR2 SYDVKM. This CDR3 comprises 11 residues. Trimming pared 5 bases from V and 10 bases from J, leaving 6 bases between. The CDR3 coding sequence is TGTGCCAGCAGTGGGGAATCACCCCTCCACTTT. It encodes CASSGESPLHF.

In its sample, this clone was seen a few times. The chain links TRBV11-2 to TRBJ1-1, with TRBD1 as a possible D gene (5 bases). The CDR3 has 14 residues. V lost 3 bases and J lost 5, with 13 bases in between. The germline V gene encodes CDR1 SGHAT and CDR2 FQNNGV. For the CDR3, the DNA is TGTGCCAGCAGCTTTGCCGGGGACGGGACTGAAGCTTTCTTT. This codes for CASSFAGDGTEAFF.

The chain has TRBV6-1 and TRBJ1-1; no clear D gene. Germline V gives CDR1 MNHNS, CDR2 SASEGT. Trimming pared 3 bases from V and 7 bases from J, leaving 9 bases between. CDR3 length: 12 residues. The CDR3 bases are TGTGCCAGCAGTGAGAATAGGAATGAAGCTTTCTTT. Translation: CASSENRNEAFF.